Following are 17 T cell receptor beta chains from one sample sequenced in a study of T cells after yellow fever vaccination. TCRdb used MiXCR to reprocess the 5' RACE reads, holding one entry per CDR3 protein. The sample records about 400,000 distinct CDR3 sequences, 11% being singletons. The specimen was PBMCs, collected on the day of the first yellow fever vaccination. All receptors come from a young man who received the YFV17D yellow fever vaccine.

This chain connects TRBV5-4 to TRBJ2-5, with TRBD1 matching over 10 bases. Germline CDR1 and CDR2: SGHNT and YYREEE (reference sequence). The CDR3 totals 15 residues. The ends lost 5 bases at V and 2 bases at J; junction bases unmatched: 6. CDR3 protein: CASRSRTGGQETQYF. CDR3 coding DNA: TGTGCCAGCAGATCAAGGACAGGGGGGCAAGAGACCCAGTACTTC.

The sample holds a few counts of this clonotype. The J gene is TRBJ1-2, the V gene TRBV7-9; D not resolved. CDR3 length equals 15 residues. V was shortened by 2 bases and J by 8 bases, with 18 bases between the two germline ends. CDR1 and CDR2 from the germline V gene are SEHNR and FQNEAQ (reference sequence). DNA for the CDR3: TGTGCCAGCAGCTTACGCGTTTCAACCCAGGAAGGCTACACCTTC. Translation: CASSLRVSTQEGYTF.

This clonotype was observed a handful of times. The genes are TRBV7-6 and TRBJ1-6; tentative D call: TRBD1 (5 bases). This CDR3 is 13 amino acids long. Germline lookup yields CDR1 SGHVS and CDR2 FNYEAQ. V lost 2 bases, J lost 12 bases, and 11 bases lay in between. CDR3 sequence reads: CASSLQGGKPLHF. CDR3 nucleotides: TGTGCCAGCAGCTTACAGGGCGGGAAACCCCTCCACTTT. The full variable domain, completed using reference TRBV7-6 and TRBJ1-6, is GAGVSQSPRYKVTKRGQDVALRCDPISGHVSLYWYRQALGQGPEFLTYFNYEAQQDKSGLPNDRFSAERPEGSISTLTIQRTEQRDSAMYRCASSLQGGKPLHFGNGTRLTVT.

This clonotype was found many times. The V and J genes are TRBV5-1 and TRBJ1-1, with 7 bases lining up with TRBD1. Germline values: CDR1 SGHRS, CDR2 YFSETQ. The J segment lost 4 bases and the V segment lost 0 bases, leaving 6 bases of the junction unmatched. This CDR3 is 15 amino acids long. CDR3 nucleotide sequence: TGCGCCAGCAGCTTGGGGGACAGAATCCCCACTGAAGCTTTCTTT. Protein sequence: CASSLGDRIPTEAFF.

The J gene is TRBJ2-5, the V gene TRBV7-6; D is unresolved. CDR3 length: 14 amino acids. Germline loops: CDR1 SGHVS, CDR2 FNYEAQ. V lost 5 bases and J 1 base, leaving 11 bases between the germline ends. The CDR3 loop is CASSPSEIQETQYF. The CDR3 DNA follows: TGTGCCAGCAGCCCCTCGGAGATCCAAGAGACCCAGTACTTC.

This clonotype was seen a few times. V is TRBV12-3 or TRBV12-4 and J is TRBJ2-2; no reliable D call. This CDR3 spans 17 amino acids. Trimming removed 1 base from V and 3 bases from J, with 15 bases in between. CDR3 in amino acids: CASSLGQNTFYTGELFF. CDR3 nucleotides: TGTGCCAGCAGTTTAGGCCAGAATACTTTTTACACCGGGGAGCTGTTTTTT.

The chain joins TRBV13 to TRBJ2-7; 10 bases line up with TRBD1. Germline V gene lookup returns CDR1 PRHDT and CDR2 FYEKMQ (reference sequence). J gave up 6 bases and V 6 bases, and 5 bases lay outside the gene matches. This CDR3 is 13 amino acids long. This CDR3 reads CASSFGQGVEQYV. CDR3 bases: TGTGCCAGCAGTTTTGGACAGGGGGTCGAGCAGTACGTC.

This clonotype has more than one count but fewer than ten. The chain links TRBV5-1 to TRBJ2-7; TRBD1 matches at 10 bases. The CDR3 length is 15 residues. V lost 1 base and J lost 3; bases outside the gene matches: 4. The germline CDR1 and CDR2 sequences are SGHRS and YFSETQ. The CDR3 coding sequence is TGCGCCAGCAGCTTGTCGGGACAGGGGAACTACGAGCAGTACTTC. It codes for CASSLSGQGNYEQYF.

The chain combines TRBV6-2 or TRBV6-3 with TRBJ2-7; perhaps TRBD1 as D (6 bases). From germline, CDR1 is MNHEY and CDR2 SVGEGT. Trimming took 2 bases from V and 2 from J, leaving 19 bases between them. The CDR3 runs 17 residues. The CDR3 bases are TGTGCCAGCAGTTACGAGAGCGGAACAGGGTTGACCTACGAGCAGTACTTC. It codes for CASSYESGTGLTYEQYF.

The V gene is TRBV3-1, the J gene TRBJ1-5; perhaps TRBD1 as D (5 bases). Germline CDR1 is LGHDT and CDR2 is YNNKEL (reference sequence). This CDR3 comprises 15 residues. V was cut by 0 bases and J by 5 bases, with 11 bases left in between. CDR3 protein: CASSQDLGVDQPQHF. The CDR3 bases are TGTGCCAGCAGCCAAGATCTGGGGGTGGATCAGCCCCAGCATTTT.

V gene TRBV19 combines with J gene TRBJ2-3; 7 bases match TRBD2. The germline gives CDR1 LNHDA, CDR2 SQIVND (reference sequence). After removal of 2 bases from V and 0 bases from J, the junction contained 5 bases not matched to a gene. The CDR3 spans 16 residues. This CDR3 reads CASSIIPSGSTDTQYF. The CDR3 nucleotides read TGTGCCAGTAGTATAATCCCTAGCGGTAGCACAGATACGCAGTATTTT.

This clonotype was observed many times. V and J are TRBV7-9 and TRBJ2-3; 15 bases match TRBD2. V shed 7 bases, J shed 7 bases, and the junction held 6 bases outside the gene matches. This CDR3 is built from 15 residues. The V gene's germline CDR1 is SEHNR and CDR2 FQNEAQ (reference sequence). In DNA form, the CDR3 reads TGTGCCAGCACCTTGGGGACTAGCGGGAGGCATACGCAGTATTTT. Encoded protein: CASTLGTSGRHTQYF.

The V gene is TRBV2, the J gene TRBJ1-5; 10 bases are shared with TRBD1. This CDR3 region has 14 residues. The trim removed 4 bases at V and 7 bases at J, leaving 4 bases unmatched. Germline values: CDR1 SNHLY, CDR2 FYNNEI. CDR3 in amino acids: CASSGTGGWQPQHF. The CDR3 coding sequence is TGTGCCAGCAGTGGGACAGGGGGATGGCAGCCCCAGCATTTT.

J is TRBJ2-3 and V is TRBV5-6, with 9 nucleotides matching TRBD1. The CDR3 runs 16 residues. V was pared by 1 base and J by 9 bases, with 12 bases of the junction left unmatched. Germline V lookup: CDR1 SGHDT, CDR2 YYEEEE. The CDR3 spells CASSLFTGGTPPTQYF. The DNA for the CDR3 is TGTGCCAGCAGCTTGTTTACAGGGGGCACCCCCCCGACGCAGTATTTT.

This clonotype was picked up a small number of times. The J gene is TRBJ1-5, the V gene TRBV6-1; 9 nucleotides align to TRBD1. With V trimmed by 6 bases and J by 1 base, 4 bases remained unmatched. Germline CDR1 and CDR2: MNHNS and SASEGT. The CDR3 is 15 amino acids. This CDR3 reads CASREGQGSNQPQHF. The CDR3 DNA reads TGTGCCAGCAGGGAGGGACAGGGAAGCAATCAGCCCCAGCATTTT.

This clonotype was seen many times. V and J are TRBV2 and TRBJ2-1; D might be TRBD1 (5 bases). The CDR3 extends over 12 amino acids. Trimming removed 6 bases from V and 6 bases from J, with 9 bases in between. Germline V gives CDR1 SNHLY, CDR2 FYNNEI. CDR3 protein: CASSGQFNEQFF. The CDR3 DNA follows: TGTGCCAGCAGCGGACAATTCAATGAGCAGTTCTTC.

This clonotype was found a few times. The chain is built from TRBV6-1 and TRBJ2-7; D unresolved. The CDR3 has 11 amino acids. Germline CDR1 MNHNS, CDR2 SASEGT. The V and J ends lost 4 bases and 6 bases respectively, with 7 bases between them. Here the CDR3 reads CASSGHGEQYF. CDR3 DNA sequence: TGTGCCAGCAGTGGCCATGGCGAGCAGTACTTC.